This T cell receptor beta chain stems from a study of T cells after yellow fever vaccination. Study-wide results and limits: FACS-sorted repertoires might harbor abundant contaminating clonotypes from the bulk population.

About this clonotype: Antigen: not known.

A process of 5'RACE template switching, which added a universal primer site and UMIs, was used to make TCR cDNA. TCRdb called the 5' RACE reads again in MiXCR, with one record for every CDR3 protein. In the table there are around 230,000 distinct CDR3 sequences, over 6.5% of which are singletons. The ends lost 3 bases at V and 2 bases at J; junction bases unmatched: 7. This CDR3 is 18 amino acids long. The starting material was CD4+ T cells sorted from PBMCs, obtained on the day of the yellow fever booster vaccination. The clonotype originates from a man aged 25 to 45 who received the YFV17D yellow fever vaccine. The V call is TRBV12-3 or TRBV12-4, the J call TRBJ2-1; 13 positions agree with TRBD2. The CDR3 DNA reads as TGTGCCAGCAGTTTCGGGACTAGCGGGATCGGCACCTACAATGAGCAGTTCTTC. This codes for CASSFGTSGIGTYNEQFF.